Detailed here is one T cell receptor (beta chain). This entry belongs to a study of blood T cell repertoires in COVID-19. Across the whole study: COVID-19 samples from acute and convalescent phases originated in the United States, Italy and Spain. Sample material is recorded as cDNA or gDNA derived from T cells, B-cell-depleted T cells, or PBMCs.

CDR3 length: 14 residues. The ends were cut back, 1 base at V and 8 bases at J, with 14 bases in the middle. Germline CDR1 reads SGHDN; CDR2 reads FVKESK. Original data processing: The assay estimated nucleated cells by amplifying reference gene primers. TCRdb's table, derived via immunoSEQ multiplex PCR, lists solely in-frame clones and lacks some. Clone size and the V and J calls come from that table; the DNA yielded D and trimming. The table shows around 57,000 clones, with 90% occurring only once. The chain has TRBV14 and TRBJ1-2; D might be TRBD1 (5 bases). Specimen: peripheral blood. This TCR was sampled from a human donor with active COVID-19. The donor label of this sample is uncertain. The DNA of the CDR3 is TGTGCCAGCAGCCAAGTCCTGAAGCAGGGCGGCTACACCTTC. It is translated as CASSQVLKQGGYTF.